This T cell receptor (beta chain) emerged from a study of T cell repertoires in cytomegalovirus infection. Study summary: CMV epitopes that were recently identified and HLA-C-restricted were used alongside well-studied HLA-B-restricted ones. Both a matching HLA type and CMV infection were indicated by public TCR beta signatures. Regarding the study as a whole: HLA-C-restricted, CMV-specific TCR beta clonotypes were dominant ex vivo. Carriage of CMV together with the relevant HLA was identifiable through cumulative public TCR beta family frequency.

This CDR3 has 14 residues. Trimming took off 2 bases at V and 7 bases at J, with 11 bases between the two ends. Germline V gene sequence: CDR1 LNHDA, CDR2 SQIVND (reference sequence). Using its own MiXCR run on the reads, TCRdb lists one record per CDR3 protein. The data show roughly 180,000 distinct CDR3 sequences, about 20% seen once. On this clonotype itself: The antigen remains undetermined.

The receptor comes from a human donor in good health (CMV status not recorded). Some clones in this sample may be carry-over from other donors' samples. The sample consisted of CD8+ T cells from cultured PBMCs, taken from culture after CMV antigen stimulation. The chain links TRBV19 to TRBJ2-2, with D unclear. CDR3 sequence reads: CASSIMAGGGELFF. The CDR3 DNA follows: TGTGCCAGTAGTATAATGGCTGGCGGCGGGGAGCTGTTTTTT.